The 18 T cell receptor beta chains given below trace back to one sample, sequenced in a study of blood T cell repertoires in COVID-19. Only in-frame clones appear in the TCRdb table, and some are missing; sequencing was by immunoSEQ multiplex PCR. The data show some 90,000 clones, 89% seen once. Source material: peripheral blood. The receptor source for this set is a man in his forties or fifties with acute or convalescent COVID-19.

This chain uses TRBV7-3 with TRBJ2-2, with 7 bases aligning to TRBD2. Trimming cost V 2 bases and J 6 bases; bases outside gene matches: 12. The CDR3 runs to 17 residues. Germline CDR1 and CDR2: SGHTA and FQGTGA. CDR3 amino acids: CASSLYSPREGAGELFF. As DNA, the CDR3 is TGTGCCAGCAGCTTATATAGTCCCAGGGAGGGCGCCGGGGAGCTGTTTTTT.

This chain joins TRBV27 and TRBJ2-1, with 8 bases lining up with TRBD1. The CDR3 contains 15 residues. Germline V gene lookup returns CDR1 MNHEY and CDR2 SMNVEV (reference sequence). V trimming: 5 bases; J trimming: 8 bases; junction bases outside the gene matches: 11. CDR3 sequence (DNA): TGTGCCAGCAGTATGACAGGGGACCATGATCATGAGCAGTTCTTC. As protein: CASSMTGDHDHEQFF.

In this sample, this clone turned up once. The chain is built from TRBV5-8 and TRBJ2-2; TRBD2 matches 10 bases. This CDR3 is 16 amino acids long. Germline values: CDR1 SGHTS, CDR2 YDEGEE. V lost 4 bases to trimming and J lost 1 base; unmatched junction nucleotides: 4. Here the CDR3 DNA reads TGTGCCAGCAGCCAACTAGCGGGGCTGAACACCGGGGAGCTGTTTTTT. This encodes CASSQLAGLNTGELFF.

In DNA, the CDR3 is TGTGCCAGCAGCTCCTCCGGGACAGTCTACAATGAGCAGTTCTTC. It translates to CASSSSGTVYNEQFF. The chain recombines TRBV5-8 with TRBJ2-1; TRBD1 agrees at 7 bases. Per the germline V gene, CDR1 is SGHTS and CDR2 is YDEGEE. J was trimmed by 3 bases and V by 3 bases; bases with no gene match: 6. The CDR3 runs to 15 residues.

V and J are TRBV6-5 and TRBJ1-3; 9 bases are a match to TRBD1. The CDR3 spans 15 residues. V lost 4 bases and J lost 7; bases outside the gene matches: 8. Germline-derived CDR1 and CDR2 are MNHEY and SVGAGI. CDR3 residues: CASSSNRGQENTIYF. CDR3 bases: TGTGCCAGCAGTTCAAACAGGGGGCAAGAGAACACCATATATTTT.

This rearrangement joins TRBV3-1 (or the pseudogene TRBV3-2) to TRBJ2-3; TRBD2 matches 12 bases. V dropped 4 bases and J dropped 2; count of bases not matched to a gene: 7. The CDR3 contains 17 residues. Per the germline V gene, CDR1 is LGHDT and CDR2 is YNNKEL (reference sequence). CDR3 bases: TGTGCCAGCAGCCGCCGGACTAGCGGGGATCTCACAGATACGCAGTATTTT. This translates into CASSRRTSGDLTDTQYF.

The chain recombines TRBV5-4 with TRBJ2-1; the match to TRBD2 covers 15 bases. Trimming cost V 3 bases and J 4 bases; bases outside gene matches: 2. Germline CDR1 is SGHNT and CDR2 is YYREEE (reference sequence). The CDR3 length is 16 residues. The DNA for the CDR3 is TGTGCCAGCAGCTGGGGACTAGCGGGAGGTTACAATGAGCAGTTCTTC. Translating it yields CASSWGLAGGYNEQFF.

CDR3 amino acids: CASSIGQLGYEQYF. Written as DNA, the CDR3 is TGTGCCAGTAGTATAGGACAACTCGGCTACGAGCAGTACTTC. The J gene is TRBJ2-7, the V gene TRBV19; D gene ambiguous. Germline values: CDR1 LNHDA, CDR2 SQIVND (reference sequence). Trimming left V 1 base short and J 3 bases short, with 10 bases between. The CDR3 runs to 14 residues.

This chain connects TRBV29-1 to TRBJ2-1; TRBD1 matches 10 bases. Unmatched junction bases numbered 4, after V lost 8 bases and J lost 3 bases. The CDR3 spans 13 residues. From germline, CDR1 is SQVTM and CDR2 ANQGSEA. The chain's CDR3 is CSTGQGGYNEQFF. The CDR3 DNA follows: TGCAGCACTGGACAGGGGGGCTACAATGAGCAGTTCTTC.

This chain uses TRBV27 with TRBJ2-1; 10 nucleotides line up with TRBD2. The length of the CDR3 is 15 residues. Trimming took 4 bases from V and 9 from J; bases not matched to a gene: 9. Germline CDR1 MNHEY, CDR2 SMNVEV (reference sequence). This CDR3 reads CASSYWTSGGGEQFF. The CDR3 nucleotides read TGTGCCAGCAGTTATTGGACTAGCGGCGGCGGTGAGCAGTTCTTC.

This rearrangement joins TRBV28 to TRBJ2-5; 7 bases are shared with TRBD2. V shed 6 bases, J shed 5 bases, and the junction held 9 bases outside the gene matches. There are 14 residues in the CDR3. Germline CDR1 is MDHEN and CDR2 is SYDVKM. DNA of the CDR3: TGTGCCAGCAGCCGCGGGGGTAAAATGGAGACCCAGTACTTC. This codes for CASSRGGKMETQYF.

CDR3 in amino acids: CASSPLPGQINSPLHF. As DNA, the CDR3 is TGTGCCAGTAGCCCCCTACCGGGACAAATTAATTCACCCCTCCACTTT. The chain links TRBV19 to TRBJ1-6, with TRBD1 as a possible D gene (6 bases). From germline, CDR1 is LNHDA and CDR2 SQIVND (reference sequence). The CDR3 extends over 16 amino acids. V lost 6 bases, J lost 6 bases, and 18 bases lay in between.

The V and J genes are TRBV2 and TRBJ2-5; the match to TRBD2 covers 13 bases. Germline V gives CDR1 SNHLY, CDR2 FYNNEI. V lost 4 bases, J lost 3 bases, and 8 bases stayed unmatched. The CDR3 is made up of 17 amino acids. CDR3 bases: TGTGCCAGCAGTGCCTGGACTAGCGGGGGCCGGGAAGAGACCCAGTACTTC. Protein product: CASSAWTSGGREETQYF.

This chain links TRBV3-1 (or the pseudogene TRBV3-2) with TRBJ2-7; D is unclear. CDR3 length equals 14 residues. Germline CDR1 LGHDT, CDR2 YNNKEL (reference sequence). With 0 bases removed from V and 1 base from J, the gap between germline ends came to 7 bases. For the CDR3, the DNA is TGTGCCAGCAGCCAAGATACGGTTTCCTACGAGCAGTACTTC. Its protein is CASSQDTVSYEQYF.

The V gene is TRBV29-1, the J gene TRBJ1-2; TRBD1 might be the D (5 bases). Germline CDR1 SQVTM, CDR2 ANQGSEA. The ends were cut back, 5 bases at V and 4 bases at J, with 14 bases in the middle. The CDR3 has 13 residues. The CDR3 DNA sequence: TGCAGCGTTAAGGCCCCGACAGCCTATGGCTACACCTTC. It translates to CSVKAPTAYGYTF. The whole variable domain, filled in from reference TRBV29-1 and TRBJ1-2, reads SAVISQKPSRDICQRGTSLTIQCQVDSQVTMMFWYRQQPGQSLTLIATANQGSEATYESGFVIDKFPISRPNLTFSTLTVSNMSPEDSSIYLCSVKAPTAYGYTFGSGTRLTVV.

V is TRBV18 and J is TRBJ1-3; possibly TRBD1 for D (6 bases). Germline V lookup: CDR1 KGHSH, CDR2 LQKENI. The ends were cut back, 5 bases at V and 0 bases at J, with 14 bases in the middle. This CDR3 contains 16 residues. CDR3 region: CASSVNRDYSGNTIYF. DNA for the CDR3: TGTGCCAGCTCAGTGAACAGGGATTACTCTGGAAACACCATATATTTT.

The genes are TRBV12-3 or TRBV12-4 and TRBJ2-1, with 8 bases lining up with TRBD1. V lost 4 bases, J lost 10 bases, and 0 bases stayed unmatched. This CDR3 comprises 11 residues. The CDR3 loop reads CASSSGGEQFF. The DNA of the CDR3 is TGTGCCAGCAGTTCAGGGGGCGAGCAGTTCTTC.

The rearrangement uses TRBV20-1 and TRBJ1-6; D is undetermined. CDR3 length: 11 amino acids. Trimming removed 4 bases from V and 12 bases from J, with 10 bases in between. The germline V gene encodes CDR1 DFQATT and CDR2 SNEGSKA (reference sequence). CDR3 protein: CSAILAGPLHF. CDR3 nucleotide sequence: TGCAGTGCTATACTCGCGGGACCCCTCCACTTT.